A single TCR beta chain is shown here with its context. This record belongs to a study of blood T cell repertoires in COVID-19. Clones were sequenced by immunoSEQ multiplex PCR, and TCRdb holds only the in-frame ones, with some missing. The repertoire holds 170,000 or so clones, with around 80% as singletons. The V end lost 4 bases, the J end lost 0 bases, and 3 bases lay between the germline ends. There are 12 residues in the CDR3. Germline assignment: CDR1 SGDLS and CDR2 YYNGEE. The sample taken for sequencing was peripheral blood. The receptor was derived from an older man with active or convalescent COVID-19. The V gene is TRBV9, the J gene TRBJ2-3, with D hard to call. The CDR3 protein is CASSLSTDTQYF. The CDR3, as DNA: TGTGCCAGCAGCCTAAGCACAGATACGCAGTATTTT.